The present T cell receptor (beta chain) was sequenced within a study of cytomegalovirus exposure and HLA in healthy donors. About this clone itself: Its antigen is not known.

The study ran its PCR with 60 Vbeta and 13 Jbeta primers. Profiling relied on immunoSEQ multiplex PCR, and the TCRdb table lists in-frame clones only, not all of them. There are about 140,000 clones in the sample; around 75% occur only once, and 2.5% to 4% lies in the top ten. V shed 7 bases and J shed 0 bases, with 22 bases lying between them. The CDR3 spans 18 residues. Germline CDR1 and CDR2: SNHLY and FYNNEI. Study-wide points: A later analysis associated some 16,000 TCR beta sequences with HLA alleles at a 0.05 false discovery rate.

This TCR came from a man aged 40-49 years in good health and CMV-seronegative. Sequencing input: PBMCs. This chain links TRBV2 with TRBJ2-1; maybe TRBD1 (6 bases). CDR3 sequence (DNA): TGTGCCAGCACCCAAACTCGGACAGTTTCGAGCTCCTACAATGAGCAGTTCTTC. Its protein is CASTQTRTVSSSYNEQFF.